What follows are 20 T cell receptor beta chains derived from one specimen sequenced in a study of neurological immune-mediated disorders. From the 5' RACE reads, TCRdb called clonotypes with MiXCR, one entry per CDR3 protein. The top ten clones hold roughly 1.3% of a sample with 100,000 to 150,000 distinct CDR3 sequences, roughly 3.2% of them seen once. Material for sequencing was PBMCs. Receptor source: a young woman with multiple sclerosis.

This clonotype appeared many times. The V gene is TRBV6-5, the J gene TRBJ2-1; 8 bases line up with TRBD1. The CDR3 is made up of 15 amino acids. CDR1 and CDR2 from the germline V gene are MNHEY and SVGAGI. Germline trimming cut 2 bases from V and 8 bases from J; bases unmatched to any gene: 8. This CDR3 is CASSYTISRGHEQFF. CDR3 in DNA: TGTGCCAGCAGTTACACTATATCCAGGGGGCATGAGCAGTTCTTC.

This clonotype has a count of ten or more. The chain recombines TRBV10-3 with TRBJ2-1; D might be TRBD2 (6 bases). Germline values: CDR1 ENHRY, CDR2 SYGVKD. Trimming took off 5 bases at V and 7 bases at J, with 12 bases between the two ends. The CDR3 covers 13 residues. The CDR3 DNA follows: TGTGCCATCAGTAGGGACGGGACTAATGAGCAGTTCTTC. As protein: CAISRDGTNEQFF.

This clonotype was detected many times. This chain connects TRBV19 to TRBJ2-3; perhaps TRBD2 as D (5 bases). Germline V gene lookup returns CDR1 LNHDA and CDR2 SQIVND (reference sequence). Trimming shortened V by 5 bases and J by 2 bases, and 11 bases separated the two germline ends. This CDR3 region has 14 residues. As DNA, the CDR3 is TGTGCCAGTAGTCGCGAGGACTCCACAGATACGCAGTATTTT. The encoded protein is CASSREDSTDTQYF.

This clonotype was counted many times. The gene calls are TRBV7-2 and TRBJ1-5, with TRBD1 matching over 10 bases. The junction had 4 bases not matched to a gene; V was cut back by 5 bases and J by 3 bases. The CDR3 contains 15 residues. Germline CDR1 and CDR2: SGHTA and FQGNSA. CDR3 nucleotide sequence: TGTGCCAGCAGCGCGGGACAGGGGTCCAATCAGCCCCAGCATTTT. Translated: CASSAGQGSNQPQHF. Together with reference TRBV7-2 and TRBJ1-5, the CDR3 gives the full variable domain: GAGVSQSPSNKVTEKGKDVELRCDPISGHTALYWYRQSLGQGLEFLIYFQGNSAPDKSGLPSDRFSAERTGGSVSTLTIQRTQQEDSAVYLCASSAGQGSNQPQHFGDGTRLSIL.

This clonotype was observed at least ten times. V and J are TRBV5-6 and TRBJ2-3; D is unclear. Germline assignment: CDR1 SGHDT and CDR2 YYEEEE. The CDR3 sequence is 15 residues long. V shed 4 bases and J shed 5 bases, with 17 bases lying between them. The CDR3 coding sequence is TGTGCCAGCAGCCTACCTCCCTCTGGGGAAGATACGCAGTATTTT. Encoded protein: CASSLPPSGEDTQYF.

This clonotype was detected ten times or more. The V call is TRBV10-1, the J call TRBJ2-1; unclear D gene. The CDR3 is made up of 14 amino acids. The V end lost 0 bases, the J end lost 6 bases, and 9 bases lay between the germline ends. From germline, CDR1 is WNHNN and CDR2 SYGVQD (reference sequence). The chain's CDR3 is CASSESTAPNEQFF. As DNA, the CDR3 is TGCGCCAGCAGTGAGTCGACTGCCCCCAATGAGCAGTTCTTC.

The sample holds many counts of this clonotype. This chain uses TRBV5-1 with TRBJ2-7; TRBD1 aligns across 9 bases. This CDR3 contains 15 residues. Germline V gives CDR1 SGHRS, CDR2 YFSETQ. After removal of 0 bases from V and 2 bases from J, the junction contained 3 bases not matched to a gene. For the CDR3, the DNA is TGCGCCAGCAGCTTGGGGGACAGGGCCCCCTACGAGCAGTACTTC. Its protein product is CASSLGDRAPYEQYF.

This clonotype was counted at least ten times. The chain employs TRBV7-9 and TRBJ2-7; no firm D call. V gave up 5 bases and J gave up 6 bases, with 14 bases separating them. The germline CDR1 and CDR2 sequences are SEHNR and FQNEAQ (reference sequence). CDR3 length equals 13 residues. The CDR3 bases are TGTGCCAGCAGCCCGACAATGGGCCCCGAGCAGTACTTC. It specifies CASSPTMGPEQYF.

This clonotype showed up many times. The gene calls are TRBV7-2 and TRBJ1-6; D is uncertain. Trimming took 1 base from V and 7 from J, leaving 11 bases between them. Germline V gene sequence: CDR1 SGHTA, CDR2 FQGNSA. This CDR3 spans 15 amino acids. Written as DNA, the CDR3 is TGTGCCAGCAGCTTAGATAGGGTGGGGAATTCACCCCTCCACTTT. This gives the protein CASSLDRVGNSPLHF.

This clonotype was seen repeatedly, ten times or more. This rearrangement joins TRBV5-5 to TRBJ2-7; perhaps TRBD2 as D (6 bases). Germline assignment: CDR1 SGHKS and CDR2 YYEKEE (reference sequence). This CDR3 is built from 14 residues. V gave up 0 bases and J gave up 3 bases, with 10 bases separating them. The CDR3 region is CASSLEGLHYEQYF. In DNA, the CDR3 is TGTGCCAGCAGCTTGGAGGGACTCCACTACGAGCAGTACTTC.

This clonotype was observed many times. V usage is TRBV19 and J usage is TRBJ2-3; possibly TRBD1 or TRBD2 for D (5 bases each). V was shortened by 10 bases and J by 5 bases, with 19 bases between the two germline ends. CDR1 LNHDA and CDR2 SQIVND come from the germline V gene (reference sequence). This CDR3 has 14 residues. The CDR3 DNA sequence: TGTGCCACAAACCGGGACCCGGTTCAAGATACGCAGTATTTT. Translating gives CATNRDPVQDTQYF. The whole variable domain, remainder taken from reference TRBV19 and TRBJ2-3, is DGGITQSPKYLFRKEGQNVTLSCEQNLNHDAMYWYRQDPGQGLRLIYYSQIVNDFQKGDIAEGYSVSREKKESFPLTVTSAQKNPTAFYLCATNRDPVQDTQYFGPGTRLTVL.

This clonotype has more than one count but fewer than ten. This chain joins TRBV5-6 and TRBJ2-1, with a tentative D call TRBD2 (6 bases). Looked up from germline, CDR1 is SGHDT and CDR2 is YYEEEE. V was clipped by 4 bases and J by 7 bases, with 18 bases between them. The CDR3 is 15 amino acids. The CDR3 region is CASSITGLRGNEQFF. CDR3 DNA sequence: TGTGCCAGCAGCATCACGGGACTCCGTGGTAATGAGCAGTTCTTC.

This clonotype was seen at least ten times. This chain connects TRBV20-1 to TRBJ2-3, with TRBD2 identical over 8 bases. CDR3 length equals 15 residues. J gave up 2 bases and V 7 bases, and 11 bases lay outside the gene matches. Germline V lookup: CDR1 DFQATT, CDR2 SNEGSKA (reference sequence). The CDR3 is CSVSGAGGSTDTQYF. Here the CDR3 DNA reads TGCAGTGTCTCAGGGGCGGGAGGTTCCACAGATACGCAGTATTTT.

This clonotype was seen at least ten times. The gene calls are TRBV20-1 and TRBJ1-1; 7 bases fit TRBD1. With 2 bases clipped from V and 1 base from J, the junction kept 4 bases outside the gene matches. Germline CDR1 is DFQATT and CDR2 is SNEGSKA (reference sequence). The CDR3 runs to 14 residues. The chain's CDR3 is CSARSQGGNTEAFF. For the CDR3, the DNA is TGCAGTGCTAGATCCCAGGGGGGGAACACTGAAGCTTTCTTT.

This clonotype was counted many times. This chain uses TRBV10-3 with TRBJ2-5, with 8 bases fitting TRBD1. V dropped 0 bases and J dropped 7; count of bases not matched to a gene: 4. This CDR3 is built from 14 residues. CDR1 and CDR2 (germline): ENHRY, SYGVKD. The CDR3: CAISESGTGRTQYF. CDR3 nucleotide sequence: TGTGCCATCAGTGAGTCCGGGACAGGCCGGACCCAGTACTTC.

This clonotype was detected many times. This sequence joins TRBV10-3 and TRBJ2-2; D remains unclear. Looked up from germline, CDR1 is ENHRY and CDR2 is SYGVKD. Trimming removed 2 bases from V and 2 bases from J, with 3 bases in between. The CDR3 consists of 13 residues. The CDR3 here is CAISEDNTGELFF. The CDR3 DNA reads as TGTGCCATCAGTGAGGACAACACCGGGGAGCTGTTTTTT.

This clonotype was seen repeatedly, ten times or more. The DNA for the CDR3 is TGCGCCAGCAGGCCGGGACTAGCGGGAGCAAGGGAGCAGTTCTTC. Amino acids: CASRPGLAGAREQFF. The rearrangement uses TRBV5-1 and TRBJ2-1; 14 positions match TRBD2. Germline trimming cut 5 bases from V and 10 bases from J; bases unmatched to any gene: 8. CDR1 and CDR2 from the germline V gene are SGHRS and YFSETQ. This CDR3 comprises 15 residues.

In this sample, this clonotype turned up many times. The gene calls are TRBV5-1 and TRBJ1-1; tentative D call: TRBD1 (5 bases). V was pared by 5 bases and J by 0 bases, with 11 bases between. Germline V gene lookup returns CDR1 SGHRS and CDR2 YFSETQ. The CDR3 length is 14 residues. For the CDR3, the DNA is TGCGCCAGCAGGGGACTCCTTATGAACACTGAAGCTTTCTTT. It codes for CASRGLLMNTEAFF.

This clonotype was seen ten or more times. This chain connects TRBV12-3 or TRBV12-4 to TRBJ2-1; D remains ambiguous. Trimming shortened V by 5 bases and J by 7 bases, and 21 bases separated the two germline ends. The CDR3 extends over 16 amino acids. As DNA, the CDR3 is TGTGCCAGCAGTCAACCCGCCGGTGGTAGGTCAAATGAGCAGTTCTTC. Protein sequence: CASSQPAGGRSNEQFF.

The table lists this clonotype with many counts. The chain uses TRBV7-9 and TRBJ1-5; D unclear. The CDR3 is made up of 13 amino acids. The V gene's germline CDR1 is SEHNR and CDR2 FQNEAQ (reference sequence). Trimming cost V 3 bases and J 7 bases, with 10 bases left between them. Written as DNA, the CDR3 is TGTGCCAGCAGCTTGGCGTCGGGACAGCCCCAGCATTTT. This sequence encodes CASSLASGQPQHF.